The present T cell receptor beta chain was sequenced within a study of T cell clonality in common variable immunodeficiency. Sequencing input was equivalent genomic DNA from CVID and controls. TCRdb's copy holds only in-frame clones and misses some; the assay was immunoSEQ multiplex PCR. Listed for the sample are approximately 20,000 clones, none seen a single time. Study-wide results and caveats: Fewer deletions and N-nucleotide insertions were reportedly seen in common variable immunodeficiency TCR beta sequences. CVID subjects showed higher TCRbeta clonality than healthy controls. Shared TCRbeta clones were fewer between CVID subjects than controls.

Of CVID subjects, under 16 were female and about 28 male, mean age 40. This clone was seen ten or more times. What it binds is not known. This receptor was identified in a human donor with common variable immunodeficiency. The sequencing input was peripheral blood mononuclear cells.

Incomplete CDR3 DNA: TGCAGTGCTAGCCGCGGGACAGGGGGAATGAACACTGAA. This codes for CSASRGTGGMNTE. The whole CDR3 region reads CSASRGTGGMNTEAFF. The chain employs TRBV20-1 and TRBJ1-1; 11 bases align to TRBD1. The CDR3 end falls 3 residues outside the read, so it is completed with the germline J gene. V gave up 3 bases and J gave up 0 bases; unmatched junction bases: 6. The CDR3 is made up of 16 amino acids. The germline V gene encodes CDR1 DFQATT and CDR2 SNEGSKA (reference sequence).